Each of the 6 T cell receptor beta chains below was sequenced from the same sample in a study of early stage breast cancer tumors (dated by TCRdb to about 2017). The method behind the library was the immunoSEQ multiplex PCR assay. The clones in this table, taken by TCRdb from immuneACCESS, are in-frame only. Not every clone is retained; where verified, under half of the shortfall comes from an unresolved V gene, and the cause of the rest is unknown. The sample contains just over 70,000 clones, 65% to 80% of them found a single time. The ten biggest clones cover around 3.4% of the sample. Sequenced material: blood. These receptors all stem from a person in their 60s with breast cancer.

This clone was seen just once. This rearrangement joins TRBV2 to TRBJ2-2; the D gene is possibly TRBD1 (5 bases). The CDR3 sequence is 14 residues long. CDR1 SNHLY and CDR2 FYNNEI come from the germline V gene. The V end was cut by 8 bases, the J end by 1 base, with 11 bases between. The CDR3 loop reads CASLEQGNTGELFF. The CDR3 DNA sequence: TGTGCCAGCTTAGAGCAGGGGAACACCGGGGAGCTGTTTTTT.

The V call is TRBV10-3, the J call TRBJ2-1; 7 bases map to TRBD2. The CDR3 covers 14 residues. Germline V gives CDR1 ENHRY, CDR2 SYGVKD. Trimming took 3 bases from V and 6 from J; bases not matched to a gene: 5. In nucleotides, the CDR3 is TGTGCCATCAGTGACTCGGGCGGGGGCAATGAGCAGTTCTTC. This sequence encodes CAISDSGGGNEQFF.

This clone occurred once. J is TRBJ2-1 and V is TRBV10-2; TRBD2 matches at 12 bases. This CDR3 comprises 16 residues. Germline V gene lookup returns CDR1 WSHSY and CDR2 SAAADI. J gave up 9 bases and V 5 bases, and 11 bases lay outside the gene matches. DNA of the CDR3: TGCGCCAGCAGTTTCCTAGCGGGAGGGCCAGTGCTTGAGCAGTTCTTC. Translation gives CASSFLAGGPVLEQFF.

In nucleotides, the CDR3 is TGCGCCACCCAGGGAGGAGCGGGAGGATCTGGGGCCAACGTCCTGACTTTC. This sequence encodes CATQGGAGGSGANVLTF. The chain recombines TRBV5-1 with TRBJ2-6; 9 nucleotides line up with TRBD2. The CDR3 contains 17 residues. The J segment lost 1 base and the V segment lost 9 bases, leaving 11 bases of the junction unmatched. The germline gives CDR1 SGHRS, CDR2 YFSETQ.

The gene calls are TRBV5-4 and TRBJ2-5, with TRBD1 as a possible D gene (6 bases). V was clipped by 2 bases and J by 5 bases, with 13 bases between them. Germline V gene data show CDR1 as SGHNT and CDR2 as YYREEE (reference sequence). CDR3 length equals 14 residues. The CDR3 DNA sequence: TGTGCCAGCAGCTTAACCTCAGGGGTGGAGACCCAGTACTTC. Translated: CASSLTSGVETQYF.

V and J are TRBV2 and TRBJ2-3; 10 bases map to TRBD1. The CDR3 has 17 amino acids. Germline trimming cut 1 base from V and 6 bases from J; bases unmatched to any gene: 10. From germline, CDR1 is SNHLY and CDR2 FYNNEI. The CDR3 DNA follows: TGTGCCAGCAGTGAAGTTGGGACAGGGGTCGGACGTGATACGCAGTATTTT. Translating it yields CASSEVGTGVGRDTQYF.